Below, 12 T cell receptor beta chains from the same sample are listed, as sequenced in a study of blood T cell repertoires in COVID-19. Some clones are missing from TCRdb's copy, which holds only in-frame ones; the method was immunoSEQ multiplex PCR. This table holds roughly 140,000 clones, approximately 80% found once. Specimen: peripheral blood. Every receptor here comes from a woman between 40 and 50 years old with active or convalescent COVID-19.

This chain joins TRBV7-7 and TRBJ1-4; a weak D match, TRBD1 (6 bases). V was shortened by 6 bases and J by 10 bases, with 15 bases between the two germline ends. Germline V gives CDR1 SSHAT, CDR2 FNYEAQ (reference sequence). This CDR3 is 13 amino acids long. The CDR3 DNA sequence: TGTGCCAGCAGTCCCGGACAGCTGGGAAAACTGTTTTTT. It specifies CASSPGQLGKLFF.

CDR3 sequence: CASSRGTSGRSGNEQFF. The CDR3 nucleotides read TGCGCCAGCAGCCGAGGGACTAGCGGGAGATCAGGCAATGAGCAGTTCTTC. The chain is built from TRBV4-3 and TRBJ2-1; 14 bases map to TRBD2. The CDR3 length is 17 residues. The germline CDR1 and CDR2 sequences are LGHNA and YSLEER. J was trimmed by 6 bases and V by 4 bases; bases with no gene match: 8.

The V and J genes are TRBV6-1 and TRBJ2-7, with a tentative D call TRBD2 (7 bases). The CDR3 covers 14 residues. V gave up 2 bases and J gave up 3 bases, with 11 bases separating them. The germline V gene has CDR1 MNHNS and CDR2 SASEGT. CDR3: CASSEWGGLYEQYF. CDR3 sequence (DNA): TGTGCCAGCAGTGAATGGGGGGGGCTCTACGAGCAGTACTTC.

The V gene is TRBV11-3, the J gene TRBJ2-1; 12 bases match TRBD2. Losses at the gene ends were 4 bases for V and 3 bases for J; bases not matched to a gene: 4. Germline V CDR1 and CDR2: SGHNT, YENEEA. The CDR3 extends over 16 amino acids. The CDR3 DNA reads TGTGCCAGCAGCTCCCTAGCGGGAGGGATCTACAATGAGCAGTTCTTC. It yields the protein CASSSLAGGIYNEQFF.

This clone has more than one count but fewer than ten. The chain is built from TRBV5-1 and TRBJ2-1; D is possibly TRBD2 (6 bases). This CDR3 spans 15 amino acids. V was shortened by 1 base and J by 2 bases, with 10 bases between the two germline ends. The germline V gene encodes CDR1 SGHRS and CDR2 YFSETQ. The CDR3 DNA reads TGCGCCAGCAGCTTGACTCCGGGGGCCTACAATGAGCAGTTCTTC. It translates to CASSLTPGAYNEQFF.

This clone was detected only a few times. This sequence joins TRBV27 and TRBJ1-5, with D perhaps TRBD1 (5 bases). Trimming took 4 bases from V and 8 from J, leaving 18 bases between them. The CDR3 spans 15 residues. CDR1 and CDR2 from the germline V gene are MNHEY and SMNVEV (reference sequence). The CDR3, as DNA: TGTGCCAGCAGTTCAAAGGCTCAGGGCCTTAAGCCCCAGCATTTT. It yields the protein CASSSKAQGLKPQHF.

This rearrangement joins TRBV5-1 to TRBJ1-2; 9 bases fit TRBD1. The CDR3 spans 16 residues. The germline CDR1 and CDR2 sequences are SGHRS and YFSETQ. The V segment lost 0 bases and the J segment 4 bases; nucleotides outside the gene matches: 7. The chain's CDR3 is CASSLATGGTGYGYTF. The CDR3 bases are TGCGCCAGCAGCTTGGCCACAGGGGGCACAGGCTATGGCTACACCTTC.

The J gene is TRBJ1-2, the V gene TRBV23-1; D is undetermined. TRBV23-1 is classed as an ORF, of uncertain function. V dropped 4 bases and J dropped 0 bases, with 21 bases sitting between them. The CDR3 sequence is 18 residues long. CDR3 DNA sequence: TGCGCCAGCAGTCGGAAGGGAGCGGAAGCTCTCACTAACTATGGCTACACCTTC. Its translation is CASSRKGAEALTNYGYTF.

The V gene is TRBV27, the J gene TRBJ2-2; D is uncertain. This CDR3 region has 13 residues. Germline V gene sequence: CDR1 MNHEY, CDR2 SMNVEV (reference sequence). V shed 5 bases and J shed 6 bases, with 10 bases lying between them. The DNA for the CDR3 is TGTGCCAGCAGTCTCCAGCAGGCCGGGGAGCTGTTTTTT. It encodes CASSLQQAGELFF.

V gene TRBV5-1 combines with J gene TRBJ1-4; 10 bases are shared with TRBD1. V trimming: 3 bases; J trimming: 7 bases; junction bases outside the gene matches: 6. The CDR3 extends over 15 amino acids. Germline V CDR1 and CDR2: SGHRS, YFSETQ. This CDR3 reads CASSYPTGGVEKLFF. CDR3 nucleotides: TGCGCCAGCAGCTATCCGACAGGGGGCGTTGAAAAACTGTTTTTT.

The rearrangement links TRBV5-1 to TRBJ2-5, with a weak D call TRBD1 (5 bases). Germline lookup yields CDR1 SGHRS and CDR2 YFSETQ. Between the trimmed V and J ends, which lost 0 bases and 1 base, there was a span of 10 bases. The CDR3 totals 15 residues. The CDR3 region is CASSLGTLPQETQYF. The CDR3 nucleotides are TGCGCCAGCAGCTTGGGGACACTGCCCCAAGAGACCCAGTACTTC.

This clone appeared a single time. The chain couples TRBV2 to TRBJ2-1; 9 positions agree with TRBD1. Germline values: CDR1 SNHLY, CDR2 FYNNEI. Trimming took 4 bases from V and 9 from J; bases not matched to a gene: 19. The CDR3 has 18 residues. CDR3 in DNA: TGTGCCAGCAGTGGATGGGGAACAGGGGGCCACAGGAGGGGTGAGCAGTTCTTC. Amino acid sequence: CASSGWGTGGHRRGEQFF.